A selection of T cell receptor beta chains follows, all from one sample in a study of identical twins. TCRdb re-called the 5' RACE reads with MiXCR, one entry per CDR3 protein. The data contain about 810,000 distinct CDR3 sequences, 10% to 15% of them singletons. These records were also assigned to another study, of yellow fever vaccine responses in identical twins.

The sample taken for sequencing was PBMCs. The source of these receptors is a woman between 18 and 29 years old in good health. Each CDR3 is given with its conserved first and last residue. Fields, in order: D gene, J gene, clone size, V gene, CDR3 DNA, CDR3 protein. D genes are given only for firm matches. A clone size is listed for some rows: how often the clone was seen (once, few, many), or a class if it is expanded.

TRBD2 | TRBJ2-1 | many | TRBV27 | TGTGCCATCACGGGAGGGCCTTACAATGAGCAGTTCTTC | CAITGGPYNEQFF
TRBD2 | TRBJ2-1 | few | TRBV5-1 | TGCGCCAGCAGCTTGGACGGGAGGTCCAACGATGAGCAGTTCTTC | CASSLDGRSNDEQFF
NA | TRBJ1-5 | many | TRBV4-1 | TGCGCCAGCAGCCAAGATCCGAGTACTGCCAGCGAGAATCAGCCCCAGCATTTT | CASSQDPSTASENQPQHF
TRBD2 | TRBJ2-3 | few | TRBV2 | TGTGCCAGCAGTCATACTAGCGGGGTCACCACAGATACGCAGTATTTT | CASSHTSGVTTDTQYF
NA | TRBJ2-5 | NA | TRBV20-1 | TGCAGTGCTCGGGGTCAGGGTAAAGAGACCCAGTACTTC | CSARGQGKETQYF
NA | TRBJ2-3 | few | TRBV6-2/TRBV6-3 | TGTGCCAGCATGGGCGACGGGACAGATACGCAGTATTTT | CASMGDGTDTQYF
TRBD1 | TRBJ2-5 | NA | TRBV4-1 | TGCGCCAGCAGCCAGGGACAGCTCGAGACCCAGTACTTC | CASSQGQLETQYF
NA | TRBJ1-4 | NA | TRBV5-1 | TGCGCCAGCAGCGGCAAACAGGAATCTAATGAAAAACTGTTTTTT | CASSGKQESNEKLFF
NA | TRBJ2-4 | NA | TRBV20-1 | TGCAGTGCTAGGGGGGGACATCTAGGGGCCAAAAACATTCAGTACTTC | CSARGGHLGAKNIQYF
TRBD2 | TRBJ2-5 | many | TRBV27 | TGTGCCAGCTCCGGGGTTAGCGGGGGGGCGAAGACCCAGTACTTC | CASSGVSGGAKTQYF
NA | TRBJ2-5 | NA | TRBV5-1 | TGCGCCAGCAGCCCCCAAGTTTGGGGCTTGAGGGAGACCCAGTACTTC | CASSPQVWGLRETQYF
TRBD2 | TRBJ2-1 | few | TRBV19 | TGTGCCACCACCCCGATCGGACCTAGCGGGAAAAGGGGTGAGCAGTTCTTC | CATTPIGPSGKRGEQFF
NA | TRBJ2-1 | NA | TRBV20-1 | TGCAGTGCTAGAGGGGGGGTCTACAATGAGCAGTTCTTC | CSARGGVYNEQFF
NA | TRBJ2-5 | few | TRBV10-1 | TGCGCCAGCAGTGAAGGGCAGGGGCCCCAAGAGACCCAGTACTTC | CASSEGQGPQETQYF
TRBD2 | TRBJ2-7 | few | TRBV7-9 | TGTGCCAGCAGCATTACTTCGACTAGCGGCTCCTACGAGCAGTACTTC | CASSITSTSGSYEQYF
TRBD1 | TRBJ2-5 | few | TRBV6-5 | TGTGCCAGCAGTTACTCAGGAAGGTTGGGTGGGACAGGGGAGGAGACCCAGTACTTC | CASSYSGRLGGTGEETQYF
TRBD1 | TRBJ2-7 | NA | TRBV5-1 | TGCGCCAGCGGGCAGGGGGCGTCCCGTCGCTACGAGCAGTACTTC | CASGQGASRRYEQYF
TRBD1 | TRBJ2-5 | many | TRBV7-3 | TGTGCCAGCAGTAGGGACAGACAAGAGACCCAGTACTTC | CASSRDRQETQYF
TRBD1 | TRBJ2-3 | many | TRBV12-3/TRBV12-4 | TGTGCCAGCAGCCAGACAGGGGGCGCAGATACGCAGTATTTT | CASSQTGGADTQYF
NA | TRBJ1-5 | few | TRBV12-3/TRBV12-4 | TGTGCCAGCAGTTCTAAGGGGGGTAGCAATCAGCCCCAGCATTTT | CASSSKGGSNQPQHF
NA | TRBJ1-2 | NA | TRBV7-9 | TGTGCCAGCAGCCCCATAGATGGCTACACCTTC | CASSPIDGYTF
NA | TRBJ2-1 | NA | TRBV7-9 | TGTGCCAGCAGCAACCGGGCCCTTGCCATGAACAATGAGCAGTTCTTC | CASSNRALAMNNEQFF
TRBD1 | TRBJ2-1 | NA | TRBV3-1 | TGTGCCAGCAGCCTGACGGACAGGGGGCCATACAATGAGCAGTTCTTC | CASSLTDRGPYNEQFF
NA | TRBJ1-4 | few | TRBV5-1 | TGCGCCAGCAGCCCCGGGACAAGGGATGAAAAACTGTTTTTT | CASSPGTRDEKLFF
NA | TRBJ2-2 | NA | TRBV20-1 | TGCAGTGCCAGAACTGGACAGCGCCTCACCGGGGAGCTGTTTTTT | CSARTGQRLTGELFF
NA | TRBJ1-6 | NA | TRBV7-6 | TGTGCCAGCAGCGCAACTACAAGTTATAATTCACCCCTCCACTTT | CASSATTSYNSPLHF
TRBD2 | TRBJ2-1 | many | TRBV25-1 | TGTGCCAGCAGTGAATATGACGGTAGCGGGATCATCTACAATGAGCAGTTCTTC | CASSEYDGSGIIYNEQFF
TRBD1 | TRBJ1-1 | NA | TRBV5-1 | TGCGCCAGCAGCCTACGGGACAGGGAAGATGAAGCTTTCTTT | CASSLRDREDEAFF
TRBD2 | TRBJ2-1 | few | TRBV7-9 | TGTGCCAGCAGCCCTAAGACTAGCGGGAGGGCCAATGAGCAGTTCTTC | CASSPKTSGRANEQFF
TRBD2 | TRBJ2-1 | NA | TRBV7-2 | TGTGCCAGCAGCTTAATGCGGGGGGATGAGCAGTTCTTC | CASSLMRGDEQFF
TRBD1 | TRBJ1-2 | many | TRBV29-1 | TGCAGCGTTGCCGGACAGGGCTCCATCTATGGCTACACCTTC | CSVAGQGSIYGYTF
NA | TRBJ2-1 | few | TRBV29-1 | TGCAGCGTTGATTGGGAGTTGGATGAGCAGTTCTTC | CSVDWELDEQFF
TRBD1 | TRBJ1-3 | NA | TRBV9 | TGTGCCAGCAGCGTCCAGGGGGCCTCTGGAAACACCATATATTTT | CASSVQGASGNTIYF
TRBD1 | TRBJ2-5 | NA | TRBV3-1 | TGTGCCACCCAGGACAGGGCCTGGGAGACCCAGTACTTC | CATQDRAWETQYF
NA | TRBJ1-6 | NA | TRBV25-1 | TGTGCCAGCAGAGGAATCTATAATTCACCCCTCCACTTT | CASRGIYNSPLHF
TRBD2 | TRBJ2-1 | many | TRBV10-3 | TGTGCCATCAGTGATCGACTAGCGGGAGGTCGGGGGCAGTTCTTC | CAISDRLAGGRGQFF